The 30 T cell receptor beta chains reported below all come from one sample, sequenced in a study of beta chain features in type 1 diabetes. The investigators reverse transcribed all of the isolated RNA, so they sequenced expressed TCRB transcripts. Clones were read by immunoSEQ multiplex PCR, and TCRdb kept only the in-frame ones, dropping some. The sample lists hundreds of thousands of clones; 30% were seen once. Sequences were obtained from naive CD4+ T cells from blood. The receptors come from a man aged 18 to 29 in good health.

This CDR3 reads CASSPNQGGGKNIQYF. CDR3 DNA: TGCGCCAGCAGCCCCAACCAGGGCGGAGGCAAAAACATTCAGTACTTC. V usage is TRBV5-1 and J usage is TRBJ2-4; D might be TRBD1 or TRBD2, each matching 5 bases. V lost 4 bases and J lost 3, with 17 bases in between. CDR3 size: 16 residues. Germline V gene sequence: CDR1 SGHRS, CDR2 YFSETQ.

V and J are TRBV11-2 and TRBJ2-1; TRBD2 matches at 9 bases. The junction had 4 bases not matched to a gene; V was cut back by 1 base and J by 9 bases. Germline CDR1 and CDR2: SGHAT and FQNNGV. CDR3 length: 14 residues. The CDR3 loop reads CASSLVGREGEQFF. The CDR3 nucleotides are TGTGCCAGCAGCTTAGTAGGGCGGGAGGGTGAGCAGTTCTTC. Full variable domain (remainder filled in from reference TRBV11-2 and TRBJ2-1): EAGVAQSPRYKIIEKRQSVAFWCNPISGHATLYWYQQILGQGPKLLIQFQNNGVVDDSQLPKDRFSAERLKGVDSTLKIQPAKLEDSAVYLCASSLVGREGEQFFGPGTRLTVL.

This clone was detected a few times. The rearrangement links TRBV11-2 to TRBJ2-1, with a possible D match to TRBD1 (5 bases). The CDR3 extends over 16 amino acids. Germline CDR1 SGHAT, CDR2 FQNNGV. V shed 5 bases and J shed 5 bases, with 19 bases lying between them. The CDR3 DNA follows: TGTGCCAGCAGCACATTTGAGACAGCTCTAAACAATGAGCAGTTCTTC. Its protein product is CASSTFETALNNEQFF. The full variable domain, in which reference TRBV11-2 and TRBJ2-1 provide the parts outside the CDR3, is EAGVAQSPRYKIIEKRQSVAFWCNPISGHATLYWYQQILGQGPKLLIQFQNNGVVDDSQLPKDRFSAERLKGVDSTLKIQPAKLEDSAVYLCASSTFETALNNEQFFGPGTRLTVL.

This clone was counted a few times. The same CDR3 also results from other DNA sequences found in this sample. The chain combines TRBV30 with TRBJ2-3; D gene uncertain. Per germline, CDR1 GTSNPN and CDR2 SVGIG (reference sequence). CDR3 length: 13 amino acids. The V end was cut by 0 bases, the J end by 2 bases, with 6 bases between. The CDR3 DNA follows: TGTGCCTGGAGTGTGGGGAACACAGATACGCAGTATTTT. Residues: CAWSVGNTDTQYF.

This clone has more than one count but fewer than ten. This chain connects TRBV14 to TRBJ2-7, with D possibly being TRBD1 or TRBD2 (5 bases each). Germline CDR1 and CDR2: SGHDN and FVKESK. There are 15 residues in the CDR3. Trimming pared 1 base from V and 2 bases from J, leaving 12 bases between. As DNA, the CDR3 is TGTGCCAGCAGCCAAGTGGCCCGGGACGCCTACGAGCAGTACTTC. Translation: CASSQVARDAYEQYF. Looking up the rest from reference TRBV14 and TRBJ2-7 gives the full variable domain: EAGVTQFPSHSVIEKGQTVTLRCDPISGHDNLYWYRRVMGKEIKFLLHFVKESKQDESGMPNNRFLAERTGGTYSTLKVQPAELEDSGVYFCASSQVARDAYEQYFGPGTRLTVT.

This clone was picked up a small number of times. The chain combines TRBV7-2 with TRBJ2-3, with D perhaps being TRBD1 or TRBD2 (5 bases each). The CDR3 consists of 19 residues. Trimming pared 2 bases from V and 0 bases from J, leaving 21 bases between. Germline CDR1 is SGHTA and CDR2 is FQGNSA. The CDR3 loop is CASSLSGTPGQPSTDTQYF. The CDR3 DNA follows: TGTGCCAGCAGCTTATCGGGGACGCCTGGGCAACCTAGCACAGATACGCAGTATTTT.

This clone was seen more than once but under ten times. DNA for the CDR3: TGTGCCTGGAGGGATCCAGGGTTCGGCACAGATACGCAGTATTTT. Translated, it gives CAWRDPGFGTDTQYF. The chain joins TRBV30 to TRBJ2-3; tentative D call: TRBD1 (5 bases). CDR3 size: 15 residues. CDR1 is GTSNPN, CDR2 SVGIG, per germline (reference sequence). Trimming pared 3 bases from V and 1 base from J, leaving 14 bases between.

The rearrangement uses TRBV7-9 and TRBJ2-3, with D hard to call. Germline-derived CDR1 and CDR2 are SEHNR and FQNEAQ (reference sequence). The CDR3 is made up of 13 amino acids. Trimming removed 2 bases at V and 2 bases at J, with 5 bases between. CDR3 in amino acids: CASSLSHTDTQYF. The CDR3 nucleotides read TGTGCCAGCAGCTTATCTCACACAGATACGCAGTATTTT.

This clone appeared a single time. The chain has TRBV30 and TRBJ1-5, with a possible D match to TRBD1 (6 bases). Germline values: CDR1 GTSNPN, CDR2 SVGIG (reference sequence). Trimming took off 2 bases at V and 5 bases at J, with 13 bases between the two ends. The CDR3 covers 14 residues. The CDR3 region is CAWSLGAIDQPQHF. In DNA, the CDR3 is TGTGCCTGGAGTCTGGGGGCGATAGATCAGCCCCAGCATTTT.

The CDR3 reads CASSFLRGGETQYF. The CDR3 bases are TGTGCCAGCAGCTTTCTCAGGGGGGGAGAGACCCAGTACTTC. V is TRBV13 and J is TRBJ2-5; D is possibly TRBD1 or TRBD2 (7 bases each). Germline V lookup: CDR1 PRHDT, CDR2 FYEKMQ (reference sequence). Trimming left V 3 bases short and J 4 bases short, with 12 bases between. The CDR3 is 14 residues long.

The V gene is TRBV5-1, the J gene TRBJ2-7; 8 bases match TRBD1. CDR3 length equals 14 residues. J lost 0 bases, V lost 7 bases, and 6 bases had no gene match. Germline V gives CDR1 SGHRS, CDR2 YFSETQ. The CDR3: CASSPGGDSYEQYF. CDR3 coding DNA: TGCGCCAGCTCACCAGGGGGCGACTCCTACGAGCAGTACTTC.

This chain joins TRBV29-1 and TRBJ2-1; no firm D call. The CDR3 has 16 amino acids. The germline CDR1 and CDR2 sequences are SQVTM and ANQGSEA. Trimming cost V 4 bases and J 5 bases, with 21 bases left between them. CDR3 bases: TGCAGCGTTGTAGAGAACCTTGCCACGTGGAACAATGAGCAGTTCTTC. Translating it yields CSVVENLATWNNEQFF.

The chain combines TRBV30 with TRBJ1-1; D is ambiguous. Germline CDR1 reads GTSNPN; CDR2 reads SVGIG (reference sequence). This CDR3 is built from 13 residues. The V end lost 3 bases, the J end lost 1 base, and 9 bases lay between the germline ends. This chain's CDR3 is CAWSPLENTEAFF. CDR3 DNA: TGTGCCTGGAGCCCCCTTGAGAACACTGAAGCTTTCTTT.

This chain uses TRBV9 with TRBJ2-2; no firm D call. The germline V gene has CDR1 SGDLS and CDR2 YYNGEE. The CDR3 runs to 16 residues. V lost 4 bases to trimming and J lost 2 bases, with 15 bases between them. The CDR3 reads CASSKTPTTNTGELFF. The DNA for the CDR3 is TGTGCCAGCAGCAAGACCCCTACCACAAACACCGGGGAGCTGTTTTTT.

This chain uses TRBV29-1 with TRBJ2-3, with a tentative D call TRBD2 (5 bases). Looked up from germline, CDR1 is SQVTM and CDR2 is ANQGSEA. The V and J ends lost 2 bases and 1 base respectively, with 7 bases between them. The CDR3 covers 13 residues. The CDR3 DNA reads as TGCAGCGTTGAACCCGGGGGCACAGATACGCAGTATTTT. It encodes CSVEPGGTDTQYF.

This sequence joins TRBV7-9 and TRBJ1-1, with 7 bases matching TRBD1. Per the germline V gene, CDR1 is SEHNR and CDR2 is FQNEAQ (reference sequence). The CDR3 is made up of 13 amino acids. After removal of 3 bases from V and 6 bases from J, the junction contained 4 bases not matched to a gene. The CDR3 sequence is CASSLRQGPEAFF. In nucleotides, the CDR3 is TGTGCCAGCAGCTTGAGACAGGGCCCTGAAGCTTTCTTT.

This clone was seen more than once but under ten times. The V call is TRBV5-1, the J call TRBJ2-1, with no clear D. There are 11 residues in the CDR3. V was trimmed by 4 bases and J by 10 bases, leaving 9 bases between them. CDR1 is SGHRS and CDR2 is YFSETQ in the germline V gene. CDR3 in amino acids: CASSLTTEQFF. In nucleotides, the CDR3 is TGCGCCAGCAGCCTGACGACCGAGCAGTTCTTC.

This clone was seen a handful of times. The rearrangement uses TRBV15 and TRBJ2-6; weak D call: TRBD2 (6 bases). The CDR3 is 15 residues long. The germline CDR1 and CDR2 sequences are LNHNV and YYDKDF (reference sequence). The V end lost 3 bases, the J end lost 3 bases, and 9 bases lay between the germline ends. Here the CDR3 DNA reads TGTGCCACCAGCAGCCCTAGCGTTGGGGCCAACGTCCTGACTTTC. This translates into CATSSPSVGANVLTF.

This clone was observed a handful of times. V is TRBV9 and J is TRBJ1-1, with TRBD1 matching 8 bases. After removal of 4 bases from V and 1 base from J, the junction contained 9 bases not matched to a gene. CDR1 SGDLS and CDR2 YYNGEE come from the germline V gene. The CDR3 runs to 16 residues. This CDR3 reads CASSQGTTGANTEAFF. CDR3 coding DNA: TGTGCCAGCAGCCAAGGTACGACAGGGGCGAACACTGAAGCTTTCTTT.

This clone was picked up a small number of times. The chain joins TRBV9 to TRBJ2-1, with D uncertain. V lost 3 bases to trimming and J lost 0 bases, with 7 bases between them. The V gene's germline CDR1 is SGDLS and CDR2 YYNGEE. The length of the CDR3 is 14 residues. CDR3 DNA: TGTGCCAGCAGCGGATTTAGCTCCTACAATGAGCAGTTCTTC. This codes for CASSGFSSYNEQFF.

The chain has TRBV6-6 and TRBJ2-3; D unresolved. CDR3 length: 15 residues. Trimming removed 0 bases at V and 0 bases at J, with 7 bases between. From germline, CDR1 is MNHNY and CDR2 SVGAGI (reference sequence). In nucleotides, the CDR3 is TGTGCCAGCAGTTACTCTTCCGGTAGCACAGATACGCAGTATTTT. This sequence encodes CASSYSSGSTDTQYF.

The chain employs TRBV18 and TRBJ2-7; D is uncertain. Germline V gives CDR1 KGHSH, CDR2 LQKENI. The CDR3 runs 14 residues. Deletions cut 3 bases from V and 0 bases from J, with 9 bases between. The CDR3 sequence: CASSPDGNSYEQYF. The CDR3 nucleotides are TGTGCCAGCTCACCCGACGGAAACTCCTACGAGCAGTACTTC.

V is TRBV30 and J is TRBJ1-1; no firm D call. CDR1 is GTSNPN, CDR2 SVGIG, per germline (reference sequence). The CDR3 is made up of 11 amino acids. The V end lost 1 base, the J end lost 5 bases, and 5 bases lay between the germline ends. The CDR3 region is CAWSAKTEAFF. The DNA for the CDR3 is TGTGCCTGGAGTGCGAAAACTGAAGCTTTCTTT.

In this sample, this clone turned up a few times. This rearrangement joins TRBV30 to TRBJ1-4; no clear D gene. Looked up from germline, CDR1 is GTSNPN and CDR2 is SVGIG (reference sequence). The CDR3 sequence is 13 residues long. Trimming removed 3 bases at V and 1 base at J, with 6 bases between. The CDR3 region is CAWRTETNEKLFF. CDR3 bases: TGTGCCTGGAGGACGGAAACTAATGAAAAACTGTTTTTT.

The chain uses TRBV28 and TRBJ1-2, with D uncertain. The CDR3 is 13 residues long. Trimming pared 6 bases from V and 2 bases from J, leaving 10 bases between. The V gene's germline CDR1 is MDHEN and CDR2 SYDVKM. CDR3 residues: CASSPVGNYGYTF. For the CDR3, the DNA is TGTGCCAGCAGCCCCGTGGGCAACTATGGCTACACCTTC.

V is TRBV5-6 and J is TRBJ2-6, with 11 nucleotides matching TRBD2. The CDR3 contains 19 residues. Per germline, CDR1 SGHDT and CDR2 YYEEEE. Trimming took 2 bases from V and 0 from J; bases not matched to a gene: 7. CDR3 nucleotides: TGTGCCAGCAGCTTTTCCTTAGCGGGAGGGGCCTCTGGGGCCAACGTCCTGACTTTC. It codes for CASSFSLAGGASGANVLTF.

This clone occurred a few times. This sequence joins TRBV19 and TRBJ2-3; no clear D. This CDR3 has 14 residues. Trimming shortened V by 1 base and J by 0 bases, and 5 bases separated the two germline ends. Germline CDR1 LNHDA, CDR2 SQIVND (reference sequence). The CDR3 region is CASSIAESTDTQYF. As DNA, the CDR3 is TGTGCCAGTAGTATAGCGGAAAGCACAGATACGCAGTATTTT.

The V call is TRBV10-2, the J call TRBJ2-7; D not resolved. Germline V gene data show CDR1 as WSHSY and CDR2 as SAAADI. V dropped 6 bases and J dropped 4 bases, with 19 bases sitting between them. There are 15 residues in the CDR3. CDR3 in amino acids: CASRAGALGKYEQYF. In nucleotides, the CDR3 is TGCGCCAGCAGGGCCGGCGCACTGGGAAAATACGAGCAGTACTTC.

This chain links TRBV2 with TRBJ2-1, with 11 nucleotides matching TRBD2. The CDR3 sequence is 15 residues long. CDR1 and CDR2 from the germline V gene are SNHLY and FYNNEI. With 1 base clipped from V and 9 bases from J, the junction kept 5 bases outside the gene matches. As DNA, the CDR3 is TGTGCCAGCAGTGAAGTAGCGGGAGGGCCGGCTGAGCAGTTCTTC. Residues: CASSEVAGGPAEQFF.

The rearrangement joins TRBV10-3 to TRBJ2-3; D not certain. CDR3 length: 15 residues. Between the trimmed V and J ends, which lost 2 bases and 2 bases, there was a span of 11 bases. CDR1 is ENHRY and CDR2 is SYGVKD in the germline V gene. The CDR3: CAISEPRLLTDTQYF. For the CDR3, the DNA is TGTGCCATCAGTGAGCCTAGGCTCCTCACAGATACGCAGTATTTT.